This TCR beta chain was recorded in a study of technical replicates of blood from a few donors. The CDR3 is 16 residues long. V was clipped by 1 base and J by 7 bases; unmatched bases: 11. Germline-derived CDR1 and CDR2 are MGHRA and YSYEKL. Repertoires were generated with immunoSEQ multiplex PCR, while TCRdb's copy carries only in-frame clones and drops some. The sample holds some 68,000 clones, roughly 95% seen once. Material: T cells isolated from PBMCs. V is TRBV4-1 and J is TRBJ2-5; 8 bases map to TRBD1. The sequence derives from a human donor in good health. The CDR3, as DNA: TGCGCCAGCAGCCAAGTTAGGCAGGGGGCGTGGGGGACCCAGTACTTC. Translated: CASSQVRQGAWGTQYF.